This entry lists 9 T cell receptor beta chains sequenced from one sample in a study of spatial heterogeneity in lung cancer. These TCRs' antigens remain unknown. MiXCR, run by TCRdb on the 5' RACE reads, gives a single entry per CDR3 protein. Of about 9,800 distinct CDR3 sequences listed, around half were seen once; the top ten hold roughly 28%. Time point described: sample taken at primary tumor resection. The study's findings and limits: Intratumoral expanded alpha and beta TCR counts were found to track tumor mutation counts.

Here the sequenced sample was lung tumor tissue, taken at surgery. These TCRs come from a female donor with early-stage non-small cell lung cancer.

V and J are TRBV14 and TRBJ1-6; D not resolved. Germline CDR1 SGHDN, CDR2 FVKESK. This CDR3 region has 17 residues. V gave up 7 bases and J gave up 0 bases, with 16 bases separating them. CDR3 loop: CASIPWRRSSYNSPLHF. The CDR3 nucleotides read TGTGCCAGCATCCCATGGAGGAGGAGCTCCTATAATTCACCCCTCCACTTT. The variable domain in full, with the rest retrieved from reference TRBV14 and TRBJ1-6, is EAGVTQFPSHSVIEKGQTVTLRCDPISGHDNLYWYRRVMGKEIKFLLHFVKESKQDESGMPNNRFLAERTGGTYSTLKVQPAELEDSGVYFCASIPWRRSSYNSPLHFGNGTRLTVT.

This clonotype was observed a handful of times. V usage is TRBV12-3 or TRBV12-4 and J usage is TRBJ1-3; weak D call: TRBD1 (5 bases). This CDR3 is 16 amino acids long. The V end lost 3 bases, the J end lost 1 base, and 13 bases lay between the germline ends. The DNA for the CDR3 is TGTGCCAGCAGTTTGCGGCAGGGTAGATCTGGAAACACCATATATTTT. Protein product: CASSLRQGRSGNTIYF.

The CDR3 here is CASSATKGPYEQYF. The CDR3 DNA follows: TGTGCCAGCAGCGCAACGAAGGGGCCCTACGAGCAGTACTTC. The V call is TRBV6-1, the J call TRBJ2-7; D perhaps matches TRBD1 (5 bases). CDR3 size: 14 residues. V was clipped by 6 bases and J by 2 bases, with 14 bases between them. CDR1 MNHNS and CDR2 SASEGT come from the germline V gene.

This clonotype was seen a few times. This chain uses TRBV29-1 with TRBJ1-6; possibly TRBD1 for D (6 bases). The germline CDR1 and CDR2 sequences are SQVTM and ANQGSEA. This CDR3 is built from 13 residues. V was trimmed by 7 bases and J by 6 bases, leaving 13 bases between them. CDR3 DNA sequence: TGCAGCGCCAGGGGCCAGCCTAATTCACCCCTCCACTTT. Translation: CSARGQPNSPLHF.

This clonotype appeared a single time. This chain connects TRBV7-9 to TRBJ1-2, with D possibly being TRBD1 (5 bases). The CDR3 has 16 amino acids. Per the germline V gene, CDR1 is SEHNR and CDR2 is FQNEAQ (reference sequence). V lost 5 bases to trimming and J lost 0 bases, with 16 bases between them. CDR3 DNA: TGTGCCAGCAGCCCTGGAGGTGGGGCGCCTAACTATGGCTACACCTTC. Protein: CASSPGGGAPNYGYTF.

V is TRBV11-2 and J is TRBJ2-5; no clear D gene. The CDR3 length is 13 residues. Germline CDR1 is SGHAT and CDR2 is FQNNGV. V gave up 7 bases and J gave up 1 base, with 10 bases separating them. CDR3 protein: CASTTAGQETQYF. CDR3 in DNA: TGTGCCAGCACCACGGCAGGCCAAGAGACCCAGTACTTC.

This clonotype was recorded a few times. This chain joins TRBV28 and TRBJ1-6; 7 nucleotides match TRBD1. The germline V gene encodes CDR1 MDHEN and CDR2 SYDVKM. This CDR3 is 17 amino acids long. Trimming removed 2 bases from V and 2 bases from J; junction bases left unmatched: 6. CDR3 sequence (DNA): TGTGCCAGCAGTTTACAGGGGACAGCAGCCTATAATTCACCCCTCCACTTT. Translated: CASSLQGTAAYNSPLHF.

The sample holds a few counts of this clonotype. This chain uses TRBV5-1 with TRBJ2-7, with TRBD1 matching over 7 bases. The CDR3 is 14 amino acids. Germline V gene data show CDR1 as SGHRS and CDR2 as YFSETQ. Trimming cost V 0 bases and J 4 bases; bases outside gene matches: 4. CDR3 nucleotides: TGCGCCAGCAGCTTGGAACAGGGGACGTACGAGCAGTACTTC. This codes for CASSLEQGTYEQYF.

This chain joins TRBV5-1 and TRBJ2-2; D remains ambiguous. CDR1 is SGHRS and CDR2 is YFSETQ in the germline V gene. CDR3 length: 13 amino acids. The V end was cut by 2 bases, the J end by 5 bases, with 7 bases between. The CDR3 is CASSFWLTGELFF. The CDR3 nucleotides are TGCGCCAGCAGCTTCTGGCTAACCGGGGAGCTGTTTTTT.